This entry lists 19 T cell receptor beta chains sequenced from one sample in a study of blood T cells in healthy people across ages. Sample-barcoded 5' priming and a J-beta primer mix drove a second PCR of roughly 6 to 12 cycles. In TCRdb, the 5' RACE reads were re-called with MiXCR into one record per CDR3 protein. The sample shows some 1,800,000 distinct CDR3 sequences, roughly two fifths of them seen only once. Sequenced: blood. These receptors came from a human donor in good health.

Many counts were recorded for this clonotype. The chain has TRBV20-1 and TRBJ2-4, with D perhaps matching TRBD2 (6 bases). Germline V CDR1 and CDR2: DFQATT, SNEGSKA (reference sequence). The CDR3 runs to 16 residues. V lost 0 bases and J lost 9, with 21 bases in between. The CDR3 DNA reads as TGCAGTGCTAGAGAGAAGTTGACACAAGTCGGGAGCATTCAGTACTTC. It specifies CSAREKLTQVGSIQYF.

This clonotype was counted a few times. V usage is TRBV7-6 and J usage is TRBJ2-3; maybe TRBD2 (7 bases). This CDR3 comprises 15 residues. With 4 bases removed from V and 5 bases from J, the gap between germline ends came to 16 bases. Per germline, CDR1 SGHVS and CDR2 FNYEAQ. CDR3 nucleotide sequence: TGTGCCAGCAGCTCACCTCGGGGGGCAAAAGATACGCAGTATTTT. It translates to CASSSPRGAKDTQYF.

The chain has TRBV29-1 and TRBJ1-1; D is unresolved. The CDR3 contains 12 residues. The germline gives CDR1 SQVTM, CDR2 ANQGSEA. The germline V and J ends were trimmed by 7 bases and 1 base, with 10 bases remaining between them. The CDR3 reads CSGLGENTEAFF. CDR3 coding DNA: TGCAGCGGACTGGGAGAGAACACTGAAGCTTTCTTT.

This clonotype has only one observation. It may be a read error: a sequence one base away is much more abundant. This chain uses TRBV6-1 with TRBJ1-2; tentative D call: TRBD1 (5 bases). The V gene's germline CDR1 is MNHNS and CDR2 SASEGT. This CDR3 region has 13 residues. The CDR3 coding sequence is TGTGCCAACAGTGTTGACAGTGGATATGGCTACACCTTC. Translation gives CANSVDSGYGYTF.

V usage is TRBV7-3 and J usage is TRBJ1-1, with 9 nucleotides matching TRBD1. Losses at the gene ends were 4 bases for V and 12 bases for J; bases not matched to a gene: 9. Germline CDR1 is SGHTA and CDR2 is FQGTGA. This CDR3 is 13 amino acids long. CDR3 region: CASSYGRGQGTFF. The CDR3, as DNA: TGTGCCAGCAGCTACGGGCGGGGACAGGGAACTTTCTTT.

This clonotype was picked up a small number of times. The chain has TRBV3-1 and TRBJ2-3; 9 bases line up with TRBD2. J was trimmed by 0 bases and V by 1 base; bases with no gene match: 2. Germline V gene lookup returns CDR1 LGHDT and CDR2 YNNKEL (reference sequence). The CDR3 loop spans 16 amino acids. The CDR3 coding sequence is TGTGCCAGCAGCCAAGGACTAGCGGTTAGCACAGATACGCAGTATTTT. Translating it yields CASSQGLAVSTDTQYF.

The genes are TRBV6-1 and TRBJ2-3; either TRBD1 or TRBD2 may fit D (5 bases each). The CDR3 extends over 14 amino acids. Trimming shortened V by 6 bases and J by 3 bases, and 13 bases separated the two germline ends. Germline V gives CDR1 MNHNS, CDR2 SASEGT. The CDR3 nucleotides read TGTGCCAGCAGGTTGGGGGATTTAACAGATACGCAGTATTTT. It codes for CASRLGDLTDTQYF.

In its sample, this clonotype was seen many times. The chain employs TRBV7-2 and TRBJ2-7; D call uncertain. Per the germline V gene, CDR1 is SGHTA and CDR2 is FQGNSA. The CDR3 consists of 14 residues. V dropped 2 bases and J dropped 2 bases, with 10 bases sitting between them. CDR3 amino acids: CASSLKAGPYEQYF. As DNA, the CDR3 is TGTGCCAGCAGCTTAAAGGCCGGGCCCTACGAGCAGTACTTC. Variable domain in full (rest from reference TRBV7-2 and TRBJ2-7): GAGVSQSPSNKVTEKGKDVELRCDPISGHTALYWYRQSLGQGLEFLIYFQGNSAPDKSGLPSDRFSAERTGGSVSTLTIQRTQQEDSAVYLCASSLKAGPYEQYFGPGTRLTVT.

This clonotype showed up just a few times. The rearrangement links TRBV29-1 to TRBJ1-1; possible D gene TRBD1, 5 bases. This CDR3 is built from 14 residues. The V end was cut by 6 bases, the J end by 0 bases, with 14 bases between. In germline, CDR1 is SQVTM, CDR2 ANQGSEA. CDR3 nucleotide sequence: TGCAGCGTCGGGACGGTATTACTGAACACTGAAGCTTTCTTT. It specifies CSVGTVLLNTEAFF.

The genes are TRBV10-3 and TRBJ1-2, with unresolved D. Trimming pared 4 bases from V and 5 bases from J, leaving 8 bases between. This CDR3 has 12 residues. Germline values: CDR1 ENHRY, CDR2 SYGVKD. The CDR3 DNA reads TGTGCCATCAGTGGTGAGCGGTATGGCTACACCTTC. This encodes CAISGERYGYTF.

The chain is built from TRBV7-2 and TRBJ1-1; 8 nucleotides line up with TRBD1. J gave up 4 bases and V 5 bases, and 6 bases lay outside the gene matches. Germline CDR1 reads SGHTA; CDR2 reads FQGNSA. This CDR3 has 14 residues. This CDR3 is CASSQPGGVTEAFF. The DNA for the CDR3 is TGTGCCAGCAGCCAACCAGGGGGCGTCACTGAAGCTTTCTTT. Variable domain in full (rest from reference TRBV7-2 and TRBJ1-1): GAGVSQSPSNKVTEKGKDVELRCDPISGHTALYWYRQSLGQGLEFLIYFQGNSAPDKSGLPSDRFSAERTGGSVSTLTIQRTQQEDSAVYLCASSQPGGVTEAFFGQGTRLTVV.

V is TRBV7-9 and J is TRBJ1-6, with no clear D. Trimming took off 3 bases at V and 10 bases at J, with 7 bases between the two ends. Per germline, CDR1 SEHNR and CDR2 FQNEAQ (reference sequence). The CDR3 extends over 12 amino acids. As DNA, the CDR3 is TGTGCCAGCAGCTTTGGGGAATCACCCCTCCACTTT. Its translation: CASSFGESPLHF.

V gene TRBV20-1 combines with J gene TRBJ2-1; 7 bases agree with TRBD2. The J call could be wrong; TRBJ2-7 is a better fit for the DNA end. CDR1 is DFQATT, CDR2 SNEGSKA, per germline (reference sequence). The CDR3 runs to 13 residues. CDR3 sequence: CSAGRDYPYEQYF. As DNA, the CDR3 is TGCAGTGCCGGTCGGGACTACCCATACGAGCAGTACTTC.

CDR3 sequence reads: CATRKANNEQFF. The CDR3 nucleotides are TGTGCCACCCGAAAGGCTAACAATGAGCAGTTCTTC. The chain has TRBV15 and TRBJ2-1, with D unresolved. This CDR3 contains 12 residues. Germline loops: CDR1 LNHNV, CDR2 YYDKDF (reference sequence). V was shortened by 8 bases and J by 5 bases, with 10 bases between the two germline ends.

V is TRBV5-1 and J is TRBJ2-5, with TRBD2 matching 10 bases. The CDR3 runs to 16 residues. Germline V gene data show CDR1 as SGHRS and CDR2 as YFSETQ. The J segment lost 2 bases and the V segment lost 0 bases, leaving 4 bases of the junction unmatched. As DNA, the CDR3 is TGCGCCAGCAGCTTGGTTGGACTAGCGGATCAAGAGACCCAGTACTTC. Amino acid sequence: CASSLVGLADQETQYF.

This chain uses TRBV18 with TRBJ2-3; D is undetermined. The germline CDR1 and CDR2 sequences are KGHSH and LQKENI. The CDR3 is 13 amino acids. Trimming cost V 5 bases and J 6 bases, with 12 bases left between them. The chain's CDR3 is CASSASLGDTQYF. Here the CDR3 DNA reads TGTGCCAGCTCAGCCTCCTTGGGGGATACGCAGTATTTT. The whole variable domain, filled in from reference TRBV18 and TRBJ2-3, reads NAGVMQNPRHLVRRRGQEARLRCSPMKGHSHVYWYRQLPEEGLKFMVYLQKENIIDESGMPKERFSAEFPKEGPSILRIQQVVRGDSAAYFCASSASLGDTQYFGPGTRLTVL.

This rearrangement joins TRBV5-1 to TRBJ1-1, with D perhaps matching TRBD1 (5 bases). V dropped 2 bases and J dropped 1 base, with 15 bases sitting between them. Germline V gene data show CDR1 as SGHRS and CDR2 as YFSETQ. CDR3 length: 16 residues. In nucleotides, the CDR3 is TGCGCCAGCAGCTTTTCGGGCGGGGGGACGAACACTGAAGCTTTCTTT. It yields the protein CASSFSGGGTNTEAFF.

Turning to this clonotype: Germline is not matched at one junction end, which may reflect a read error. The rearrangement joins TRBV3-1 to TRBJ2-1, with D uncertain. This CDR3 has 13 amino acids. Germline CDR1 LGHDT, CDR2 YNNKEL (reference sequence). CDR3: CASSQVSNNEQFF. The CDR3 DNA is TGTGCCAGCAGCCAGGTCTCCAACAATGAGCAGTTCTTC.

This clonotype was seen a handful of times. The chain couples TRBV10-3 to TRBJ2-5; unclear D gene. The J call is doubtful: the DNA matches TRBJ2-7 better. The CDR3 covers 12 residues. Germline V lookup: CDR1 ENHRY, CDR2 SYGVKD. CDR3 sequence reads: CAISESGHEQYF. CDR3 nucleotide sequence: TGTGCCATCAGTGAGTCGGGTCACGAGCAGTACTTC.